These 18 T cell receptor beta chains came from one sample sequenced in a study of tumor and adjacent non-tumor tissue in lung cancer (dated by TCRdb to between 2018 and 2020). RNA was isolated from bulk unsorted tissue, and RNA quality was assessed with a NanoDrop ND-1000 and an Agilent 2100. The normal lung samples consisted of distant non-tumor tissue collected more than 3 cm from the tumor edge. Libraries were prepared through multiplex PCR. Sequenced on an Illumina HiSeq 2500. TCRbeta libraries were constructed through three rounds of nested PCR with primers (Table S4) according to protocols adapted from ARM-PCR. In TCRdb, the public reads were trimmed at Q25 with fastp and aligned with MiXCR, with productive beta chains retained. Here each entry gathers all rows of one CDR3 protein and keeps the most common genes and DNA. The sample profile shows about 60,000 distinct CDR3 sequences; around two thirds of them were found once. Jointly, the top ten make up 25% to 35% of the sample.

Sequenced sample: distant non-tumor lung tissue. The source of these receptors is a man in his sixties or seventies with non-small cell lung cancer.

The chain links TRBV4-1 to TRBJ2-7; D is uncertain. This CDR3 region has 16 residues. V was clipped by 10 bases and J by 3 bases, with 25 bases between them. Germline CDR1 MGHRA, CDR2 YSYEKL. The CDR3 protein is CANNQDPGQGDYEQYF. In DNA, the CDR3 is TGCGCCAACAACCAAGACCCCGGGCAAGGTGACTACGAGCAGTACTTC.

This clonotype was counted many times. This chain uses TRBV20-1 with TRBJ1-1; 10 bases are a match to TRBD1. The CDR3 has 14 amino acids. The J segment lost 0 bases and the V segment lost 5 bases, leaving 3 bases of the junction unmatched. Germline V gene lookup returns CDR1 DFQATT and CDR2 SNEGSKA (reference sequence). The CDR3 loop is CSALGQGMNTEAFF. The CDR3 coding sequence is TGCAGTGCTTTGGGACAGGGGATGAACACTGAAGCTTTCTTT.

To note about this clonotype: The junction does not match germline at one end; this may be a read error. The J gene is TRBJ2-3, the V gene TRBV5-1; tentatively, D is TRBD1 (5 bases). The CDR3 length is 14 residues. Germline V gives CDR1 SGHRS, CDR2 YFSETQ. For the CDR3, the DNA is TGCGCCAGCAGGGCCTCAGCAAGCACAGGTACGCAGTATTTT. It translates to CASRASASTGTQYF.

The chain carries TRBV14 and TRBJ1-2, with D perhaps TRBD1 (5 bases). Germline V CDR1 and CDR2: SGHDN, FVKESK. V gave up 5 bases and J gave up 8 bases, with 18 bases separating them. CDR3 size: 14 residues. CDR3 amino acids: CASSGRGVVYGYTF. CDR3 in DNA: TGTGCCAGCAGCGGGAGAGGGGTTGTCTACGGCTACACCTTC.

This clonotype has a count of ten or more. The chain employs TRBV12-3 or TRBV12-4 and TRBJ1-5, with TRBD1 matching 8 bases. V gave up 6 bases and J gave up 6 bases; unmatched junction bases: 7. This CDR3 comprises 14 residues. The CDR3 DNA is TGTGCCAGCAGCCCGTCAGGGGGCAGTCAGCCCCAGCATTTT. It is translated as CASSPSGGSQPQHF.

This clonotype was seen repeatedly, ten times or more. The chain is built from TRBV29-1 and TRBJ2-7; 12 nucleotides line up with TRBD1. Looked up from germline, CDR1 is SQVTM and CDR2 is ANQGSEA. The CDR3 runs to 15 residues. With 6 bases clipped from V and 1 base from J, the junction kept 7 bases outside the gene matches. CDR3 region: CSVVGQGAVSYEQYF. The CDR3 DNA is TGCAGCGTCGTGGGACAGGGGGCGGTTTCCTACGAGCAGTACTTC.

The chain recombines TRBV28 with TRBJ2-2; 9 nucleotides match TRBD2. Germline values: CDR1 MDHEN, CDR2 SYDVKM. With V trimmed by 3 bases and J by 6 bases, 8 bases remained unmatched. CDR3 length: 16 residues. The DNA of the CDR3 is TGTGCCAGCAGTTTTAGGCGCGGGGGGGCCTCCGGGGAGCTGTTTTTT. Its protein product is CASSFRRGGASGELFF.

As to this clonotype: The CDR3 end shows no conserved phenylalanine or tryptophan, and so a read error is likely. The J gene is TRBJ2-1, the V gene TRBV6-1, with D possibly matching TRBD1 (6 bases). CDR1 MNHNS and CDR2 SASEGT come from the germline V gene. V lost 6 bases and J 7 bases, leaving 19 bases between the germline ends. This CDR3 spans 15 amino acids. Here the CDR3 reads CASRAGTPVGNEQFI. Written as DNA, the CDR3 is TGTGCCAGCAGAGCCGGGACACCAGTGGGGAATGAGCAGTTCATC.

This clonotype was counted once. An end of the junction differs from the germline gene, which may be a read error. This chain joins TRBV5-5 and TRBJ2-1; TRBD2 matches 10 bases. CDR1 is SGHKS and CDR2 is YYEKEE in the germline V gene (reference sequence). This CDR3 region has 15 residues. The CDR3 here is CASSFRLAGDSEQLF. The CDR3 bases are TGTGCCAGCAGCTTCAGACTAGCGGGTGACTCTGAGCAGCTCTTC.

The chain employs TRBV11-2 and TRBJ1-1, with a weak D call TRBD1 (5 bases). Germline loops: CDR1 SGHAT, CDR2 FQNNGV. This CDR3 has 17 amino acids. Trimming took 2 bases from V and 11 from J, leaving 27 bases between them. CDR3 sequence reads: CASSLLWRSGGGDGAFF. The DNA for the CDR3 is TGTGCCAGCAGCTTACTGTGGCGGAGTGGCGGGGGAGACGGGGCTTTCTTT.

With respect to this clonotype: A read error is likely, as this CDR3 ends without the conserved phenylalanine or tryptophan. This chain uses TRBV11-2 with TRBJ2-5; weak D call: TRBD2 (6 bases). This CDR3 is built from 14 residues. CDR1 is SGHAT, CDR2 FQNNGV, per germline. CDR3 sequence (DNA): TGTGCTAGCAGCTTCGTTATGGGGAGGAAGACCCAGTACCTC. This codes for CASSFVMGRKTQYL.

With respect to this clonotype: A single base separates this from a much larger clone, so it may be a read error. The chain combines TRBV6-5 with TRBJ2-7; TRBD1 matches 7 bases. V lost 5 bases, J lost 5 bases, and 12 bases stayed unmatched. The CDR3 has 15 residues. CDR1 is MNHEY and CDR2 is SVGAGI in the germline V gene. CDR3 DNA: TGTGCCAGCAGTGACAGGACAGGACCTTCGGACGAGCAGTACTTC. Translating gives CASSDRTGPSDEQYF.

As for this clonotype: A read error may explain this, as a much larger clone is one base away. V usage is TRBV29-1 and J usage is TRBJ1-6, with D possibly TRBD1 on 6 matching bases. CDR3 size: 13 residues. Per germline, CDR1 SQVTM and CDR2 ANQGSEA. The CDR3 loop is CSVGTAYNPPLHF. The DNA for the CDR3 is TGCAGCGTTGGGACAGCGTATAATCCACCCCTCCACTTT. The full variable domain, completed using reference TRBV29-1 and TRBJ1-6, is SAVISQKPSRDICQRGTSLTIQCQVDSQVTMMFWYRQQPGQSLTLIATANQGSEATYESGFVIDKFPISRPNLTFSTLTVSNMSPEDSSIYLCSVGTAYNPPLHFGNGTRLTVT.

This clonotype has ten or more counts. The V gene is TRBV6-5, the J gene TRBJ2-1; tentatively, D is TRBD2 (7 bases). This CDR3 spans 16 amino acids. CDR1 and CDR2 (germline): MNHEY, SVGAGI. Trimming took off 5 bases at V and 3 bases at J, with 17 bases between the two ends. The CDR3 DNA is TGTGCCAGCAGTCCCTACGCGGGGGCCCTCTACAATGAGCAGTTCTTC. Protein product: CASSPYAGALYNEQFF.

On this clonotype itself: Compared with germline, one end of the junction differs, possibly owing to a read error. The chain links TRBV11-3 to TRBJ2-4, with D perhaps matching TRBD2 (6 bases). The CDR3 is made up of 16 amino acids. CDR1 SGHNT and CDR2 YENEEA come from the germline V gene. This CDR3 is CASSLNAGQAKDIQCF. DNA for the CDR3: TGTGCCAGCAGCTTAAACGCGGGGCAAGCCAAAGACATCCAGTGCTTC.

Ten or more counts support this clonotype. The gene calls are TRBV10-3 and TRBJ2-7, with TRBD2 as a possible D gene (6 bases). The V and J ends lost 2 bases and 3 bases respectively, with 14 bases between them. The CDR3 contains 15 residues. The germline V gene encodes CDR1 ENHRY and CDR2 SYGVKD. CDR3: CAISEPGRGDYEQYF. The CDR3 nucleotides read TGTGCCATCAGTGAGCCGGGGCGGGGAGACTACGAGCAGTACTTC.

This clonotype was seen a few times. The CDR3 loop is CSADRVDYGYTF. CDR3 nucleotides: TGCAGTGCTGACAGGGTAGACTATGGCTACACCTTC. The V call is TRBV20-1, the J call TRBJ1-2; 7 nucleotides agree with TRBD1. Trimming cost V 5 bases and J 3 bases; bases outside gene matches: 3. This CDR3 spans 12 amino acids. The V gene's germline CDR1 is DFQATT and CDR2 SNEGSKA (reference sequence).

To note about this clonotype: The junction departs from the called germline gene at one end, perhaps through a read error. The chain combines TRBV12-3 or TRBV12-4 with TRBJ2-1; 7 positions match TRBD2. CDR3 size: 15 residues. The CDR3 DNA is TGTGCCGGCAGTTTAGTGGGAGGGAACCACAATGAGCAGTTCTTC. This gives the protein CAGSLVGGNHNEQFF.